This passage covers 10 T cell receptor beta chains from one sample sequenced in a study of tissue T cells after allogeneic stem cell transplantation. Profiled with immunoSEQ multiplex PCR; TCRdb holds only in-frame clones, not every one. The repertoire holds approximately 6,000 clones, with nearly 70% as singletons. The material sequenced was tissue from the rectum, taken at autopsy. These TCRs come from a woman aged 18 to 50 with breast cancer.

The table lists this clone with a few counts. This rearrangement joins TRBV28 to TRBJ2-2; no definite D call. The CDR3 totals 13 residues. CDR1 is MDHEN, CDR2 SYDVKM, per germline. The V gene lost 5 bases and the J gene lost 1 base, with 5 bases spanning the gap. The CDR3 nucleotides read TGTGCCAGCAGTGGAAGGAACACCGGGGAGCTGTTTTTT. Its translation: CASSGRNTGELFF. Full variable domain (rest looked up from reference TRBV28 and TRBJ2-2): DVKVTQSSRYLVKRTGEKVFLECVQDMDHENMFWYRQDPGLGLRLIYFSYDVKMKEKGDIPEGYSVSREKKERFSLILESASTNQTSMYLCASSGRNTGELFFGEGSRLTVL.

CDR3 region: CASGGMRSDTQYF. The CDR3 DNA follows: TGTGCCAGCGGGGGGATGAGATCAGATACGCAGTATTTT. J is TRBJ2-3 and V is TRBV7-2; maybe TRBD2 (6 bases). Germline lookup yields CDR1 SGHTA and CDR2 FQGNSA. The V end was cut by 8 bases, the J end by 4 bases, with 13 bases between. CDR3 length: 13 amino acids.

The chain combines TRBV7-9 with TRBJ1-3, with D unresolved. Germline V CDR1 and CDR2: SEHNR, FQNEAQ (reference sequence). Trimming pared 1 base from V and 4 bases from J, leaving 11 bases between. The CDR3 consists of 15 residues. For the CDR3, the DNA is TGTGCCAGCAGCTTAGGACAAGCCCACGGAAACACCATATATTTT. Its protein product is CASSLGQAHGNTIYF.

The chain couples TRBV28 to TRBJ2-5; 12 bases fit TRBD1. The junction had 7 bases not matched to a gene; V was cut back by 3 bases and J by 5 bases. Germline V gene lookup returns CDR1 MDHEN and CDR2 SYDVKM. This CDR3 contains 16 residues. The DNA of the CDR3 is TGTGCCAGCAGTTTGCGGGACAGGGGGCGCTGGGAGACCCAGTACTTC. Its protein is CASSLRDRGRWETQYF. Combining the CDR3 with reference TRBV28 and TRBJ2-5 gives the whole variable domain DVKVTQSSRYLVKRTGEKVFLECVQDMDHENMFWYRQDPGLGLRLIYFSYDVKMKEKGDIPEGYSVSREKKERFSLILESASTNQTSMYLCASSLRDRGRWETQYFGPGTRLLVL.

This clone appeared once. This sequence joins TRBV2 and TRBJ1-6, with TRBD1 as a possible D gene (5 bases). The CDR3 loop spans 17 amino acids. The germline gives CDR1 SNHLY, CDR2 FYNNEI. Trimming stripped 5 bases from V and 0 bases from J, with 14 bases between. The DNA of the CDR3 is TGTGCCAGCAGTAAGTCATCGGGGCACTCCTATAATTCACCCCTCCACTTT. This translates into CASSKSSGHSYNSPLHF.

The chain employs TRBV7-9 and TRBJ2-3; D uncertain. From germline, CDR1 is SEHNR and CDR2 FQNEAQ (reference sequence). The CDR3 totals 16 residues. Trimming pared 5 bases from V and 2 bases from J, leaving 17 bases between. The CDR3 here is CASSLRTYALTDTQYF. The DNA for the CDR3 is TGTGCCAGCAGCCTCCGGACGTACGCCCTCACAGATACGCAGTATTTT. The full variable domain, its missing parts supplied by reference TRBV7-9 and TRBJ2-3, is DTGVSQNPRHKITKRGQNVTFRCDPISEHNRLYWYRQTLGQGPEFLTYFQNEAQLEKSRLLSDRFSAERPKGSFSTLEIQRTEQGDSAMYLCASSLRTYALTDTQYFGPGTRLTVL.

The chain has TRBV5-8 and TRBJ2-7; unclear D gene. Trimming removed 0 bases from V and 2 bases from J, with 9 bases in between. Germline CDR1 SGHTS, CDR2 YDEGEE. The CDR3 has 14 amino acids. The chain's CDR3 is CASSLAAEAYEQYF. The DNA for the CDR3 is TGTGCCAGCAGCTTGGCCGCGGAAGCCTACGAGCAGTACTTC.

The chain uses TRBV10-3 and TRBJ2-7; 7 nucleotides line up with TRBD1. V lost 11 bases to trimming and J lost 2 bases; unmatched junction nucleotides: 12. Germline V gives CDR1 ENHRY, CDR2 SYGVKD. This CDR3 spans 14 amino acids. The CDR3 loop reads CAAGVVGQTYEQYF. The CDR3 nucleotides read TGTGCCGCCGGAGTCGTGGGACAGACCTACGAGCAGTACTTC.

The genes are TRBV27 and TRBJ2-1, with 10 bases lining up with TRBD2. CDR3 length: 16 residues. Per germline, CDR1 MNHEY and CDR2 SMNVEV (reference sequence). Germline trimming cut 2 bases from V and 5 bases from J; bases unmatched to any gene: 6. CDR3 nucleotides: TGTGCCAGCAGTTTAGGGTTAAGCGGGAGGGACAATGAGCAGTTCTTC. Translation gives CASSLGLSGRDNEQFF.

The chain employs TRBV4-3 and TRBJ1-6; D is perhaps TRBD1 (5 bases). The germline V gene encodes CDR1 LGHNA and CDR2 YSLEER. Deletions cut 1 base from V and 10 bases from J, with 17 bases between. The CDR3 spans 16 residues. CDR3 DNA sequence: TGCGCCAGCAGCCAAGCGGAGGGGAGGAATCAATCACCCCTCCACTTT. Amino acids: CASSQAEGRNQSPLHF.